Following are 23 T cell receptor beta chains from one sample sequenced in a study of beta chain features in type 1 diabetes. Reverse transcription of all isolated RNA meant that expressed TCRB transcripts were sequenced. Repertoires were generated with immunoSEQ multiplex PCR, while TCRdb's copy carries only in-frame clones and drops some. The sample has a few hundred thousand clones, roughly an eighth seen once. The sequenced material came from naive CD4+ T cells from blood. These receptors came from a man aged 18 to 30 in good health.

This CDR3 reads CASSSLAGVSETQYF. DNA for the CDR3: TGTGCCAGCAGCTCACTAGCGGGAGTGAGTGAGACCCAGTACTTC. The chain is built from TRBV14 and TRBJ2-5; 11 nucleotides agree with TRBD2. Trimming removed 5 bases from V and 5 bases from J; junction bases left unmatched: 7. Germline CDR1 is SGHDN and CDR2 is FVKESK. The CDR3 runs to 15 residues.

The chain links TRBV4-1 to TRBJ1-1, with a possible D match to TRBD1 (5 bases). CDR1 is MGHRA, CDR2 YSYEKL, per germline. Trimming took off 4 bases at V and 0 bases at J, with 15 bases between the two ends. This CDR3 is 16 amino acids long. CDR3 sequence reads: CASSLRQFQVNTEAFF. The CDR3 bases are TGCGCCAGCAGCCTCCGACAGTTCCAGGTGAACACTGAAGCTTTCTTT.

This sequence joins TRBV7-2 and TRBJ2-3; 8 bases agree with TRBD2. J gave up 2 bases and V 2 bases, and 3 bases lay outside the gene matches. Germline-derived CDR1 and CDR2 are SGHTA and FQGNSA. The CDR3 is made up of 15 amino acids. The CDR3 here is CASSLSGGDTDTQYF. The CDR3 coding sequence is TGTGCCAGCAGCTTAAGCGGGGGTGACACAGATACGCAGTATTTT.

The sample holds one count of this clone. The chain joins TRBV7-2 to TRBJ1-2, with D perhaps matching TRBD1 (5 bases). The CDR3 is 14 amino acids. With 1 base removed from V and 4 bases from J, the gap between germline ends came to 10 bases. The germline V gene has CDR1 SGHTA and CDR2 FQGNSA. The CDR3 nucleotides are TGTGCCAGCAGCTTAGTTGGGGGAGGCTATGGCTACACCTTC. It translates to CASSLVGGGYGYTF.

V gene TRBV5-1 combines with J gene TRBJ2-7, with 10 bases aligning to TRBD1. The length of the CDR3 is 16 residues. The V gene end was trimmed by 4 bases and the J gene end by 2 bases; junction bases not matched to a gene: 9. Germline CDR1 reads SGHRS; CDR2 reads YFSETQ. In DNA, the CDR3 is TGCGCCAGCAGCGGGACAGGGGTTAGCGGCCCCTACGAGCAGTACTTC. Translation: CASSGTGVSGPYEQYF.

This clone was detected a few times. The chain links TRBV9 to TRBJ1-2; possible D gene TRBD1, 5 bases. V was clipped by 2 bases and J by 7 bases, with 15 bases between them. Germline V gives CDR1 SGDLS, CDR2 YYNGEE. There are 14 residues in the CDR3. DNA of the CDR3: TGTGCCAGCAGCGTCCAGGGTAGGGCAGGTGGCTACACCTTC. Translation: CASSVQGRAGGYTF.

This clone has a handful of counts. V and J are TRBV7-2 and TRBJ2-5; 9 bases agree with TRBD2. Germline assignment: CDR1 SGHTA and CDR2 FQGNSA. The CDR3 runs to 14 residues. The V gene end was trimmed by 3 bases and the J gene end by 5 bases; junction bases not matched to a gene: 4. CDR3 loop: CASSLGLARETQYF. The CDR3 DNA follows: TGTGCCAGCAGCTTGGGACTAGCCCGGGAGACCCAGTACTTC.

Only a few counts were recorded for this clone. This CDR3 reads CAWREDRAYNEQFF. The CDR3, as DNA: TGTGCCTGGAGAGAGGACAGGGCCTACAATGAGCAGTTCTTC. The V gene is TRBV30, the J gene TRBJ2-1; TRBD1 aligns across 8 bases. J lost 2 bases, V lost 3 bases, and 3 bases had no gene match. Germline-derived CDR1 and CDR2 are GTSNPN and SVGIG (reference sequence). This CDR3 has 14 amino acids.

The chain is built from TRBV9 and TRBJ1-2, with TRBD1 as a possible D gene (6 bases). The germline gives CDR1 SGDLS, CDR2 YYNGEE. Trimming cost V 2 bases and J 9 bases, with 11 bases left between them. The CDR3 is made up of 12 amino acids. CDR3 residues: CASSVSGERYTF. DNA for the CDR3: TGTGCCAGCAGCGTTTCAGGGGAACGCTACACCTTC.

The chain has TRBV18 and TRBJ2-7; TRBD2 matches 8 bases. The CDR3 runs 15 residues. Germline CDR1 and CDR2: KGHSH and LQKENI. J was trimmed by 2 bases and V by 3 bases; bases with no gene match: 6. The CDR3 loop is CASSPGGVGTYEQYF. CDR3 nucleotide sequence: TGTGCCAGCTCACCCGGGGGGGTAGGCACCTACGAGCAGTACTTC. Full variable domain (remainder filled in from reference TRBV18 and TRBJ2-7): NAGVMQNPRHLVRRRGQEARLRCSPMKGHSHVYWYRQLPEEGLKFMVYLQKENIIDESGMPKERFSAEFPKEGPSILRIQQVVRGDSAAYFCASSPGGVGTYEQYFGPGTRLTVT.

The CDR3 sequence is CASSLAGHTDTQYF. CDR3 DNA: TGCGCCAGCAGCCTCGCGGGTCACACAGATACGCAGTATTTT. The J gene is TRBJ2-3, the V gene TRBV5-1; the D gene is possibly TRBD2 (5 bases). The CDR3 runs 14 residues. The V gene's germline CDR1 is SGHRS and CDR2 YFSETQ. V was shortened by 4 bases and J by 2 bases, with 11 bases between the two germline ends. The whole variable domain, remainder taken from reference TRBV5-1 and TRBJ2-3, is KAGVTQTPRYLIKTRGQQVTLSCSPISGHRSVSWYQQTPGQGLQFLFEYFSETQRNKGNFPGRFSGRQFSNSRSEMNVSTLELGDSALYLCASSLAGHTDTQYFGPGTRLTVL.

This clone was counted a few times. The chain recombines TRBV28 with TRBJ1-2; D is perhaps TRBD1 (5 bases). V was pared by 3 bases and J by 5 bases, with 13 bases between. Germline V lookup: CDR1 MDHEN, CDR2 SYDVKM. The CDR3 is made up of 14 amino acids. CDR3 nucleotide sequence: TGTGCCAGCAGTTTGGGGTCAGGGAGGTATGGCTACACCTTC. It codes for CASSLGSGRYGYTF.

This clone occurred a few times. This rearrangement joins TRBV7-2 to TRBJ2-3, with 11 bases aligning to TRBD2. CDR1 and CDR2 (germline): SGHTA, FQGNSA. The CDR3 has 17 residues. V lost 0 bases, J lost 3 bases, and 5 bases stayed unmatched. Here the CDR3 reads CASSLARLAGGTDTQYF. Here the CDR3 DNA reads TGTGCCAGCAGCTTAGCCCGGCTAGCGGGAGGTACAGATACGCAGTATTTT.

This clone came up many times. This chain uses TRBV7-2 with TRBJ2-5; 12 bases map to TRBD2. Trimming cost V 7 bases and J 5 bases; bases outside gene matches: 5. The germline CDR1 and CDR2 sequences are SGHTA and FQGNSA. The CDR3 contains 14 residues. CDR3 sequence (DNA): TGTGCCAGCACCCGGACTAGCGGGGATGAGACCCAGTACTTC. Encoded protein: CASTRTSGDETQYF.

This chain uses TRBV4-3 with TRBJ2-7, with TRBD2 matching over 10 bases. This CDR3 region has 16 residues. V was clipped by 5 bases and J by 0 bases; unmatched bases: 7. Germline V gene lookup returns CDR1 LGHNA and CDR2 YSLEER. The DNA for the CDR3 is TGCGCCAGCAGCACCCGGACTAGCGGAGCCTCCTACGAGCAGTACTTC. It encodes CASSTRTSGASYEQYF.

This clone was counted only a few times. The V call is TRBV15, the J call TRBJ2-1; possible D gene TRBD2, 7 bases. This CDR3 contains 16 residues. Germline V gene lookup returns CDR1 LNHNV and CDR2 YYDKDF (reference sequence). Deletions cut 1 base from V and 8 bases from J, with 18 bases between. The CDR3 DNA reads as TGTGCCACCAGCAGAGGGAATGTGGGGGGGCCCGATGAGCAGTTCTTC. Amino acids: CATSRGNVGGPDEQFF.

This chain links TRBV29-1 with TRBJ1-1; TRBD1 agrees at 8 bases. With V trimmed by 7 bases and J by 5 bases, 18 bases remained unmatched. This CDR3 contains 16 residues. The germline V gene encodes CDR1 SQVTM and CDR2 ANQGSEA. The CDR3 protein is CSAQSPYRGGGTEAFF. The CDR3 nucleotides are TGCAGCGCCCAAAGCCCTTACAGGGGGGGAGGAACTGAAGCTTTCTTT.

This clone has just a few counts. The CDR3 protein is CASSSGLAVAFSTDTQYF. CDR3 sequence (DNA): TGTGCCAGCAGCTCCGGACTAGCGGTGGCGTTTAGCACAGATACGCAGTATTTT. The V call is TRBV7-9, the J call TRBJ2-3; 10 nucleotides agree with TRBD2. The CDR3 is 18 residues long. From germline, CDR1 is SEHNR and CDR2 FQNEAQ (reference sequence). Trimming removed 4 bases from V and 0 bases from J; junction bases left unmatched: 10.

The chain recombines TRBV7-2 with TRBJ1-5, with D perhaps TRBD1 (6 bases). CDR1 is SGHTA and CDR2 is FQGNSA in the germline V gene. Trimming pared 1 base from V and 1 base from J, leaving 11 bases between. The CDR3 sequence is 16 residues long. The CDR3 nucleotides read TGTGCCAGCAGCTTAGTGGGGGGGCGCAGCAATCAGCCCCAGCATTTT. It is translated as CASSLVGGRSNQPQHF.

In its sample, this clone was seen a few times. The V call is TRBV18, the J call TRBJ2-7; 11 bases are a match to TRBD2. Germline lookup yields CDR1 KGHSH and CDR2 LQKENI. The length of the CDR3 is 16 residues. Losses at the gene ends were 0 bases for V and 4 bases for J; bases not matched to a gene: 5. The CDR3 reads CASSPPLAGGLYEQYF. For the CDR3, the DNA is TGTGCCAGCTCACCACCGTTAGCGGGAGGGTTGTACGAGCAGTACTTC.

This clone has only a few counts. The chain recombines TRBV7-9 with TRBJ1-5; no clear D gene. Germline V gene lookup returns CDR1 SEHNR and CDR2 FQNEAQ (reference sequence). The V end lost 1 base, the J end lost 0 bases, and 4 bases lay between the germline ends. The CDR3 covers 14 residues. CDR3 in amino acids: CASSLGDSNQPQHF. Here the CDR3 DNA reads TGTGCCAGCAGCTTAGGCGATAGCAATCAGCCCCAGCATTTT.

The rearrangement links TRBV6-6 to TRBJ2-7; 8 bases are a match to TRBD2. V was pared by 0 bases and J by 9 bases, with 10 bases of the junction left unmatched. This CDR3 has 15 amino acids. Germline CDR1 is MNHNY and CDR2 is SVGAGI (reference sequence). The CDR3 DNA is TGTGCCAGCAGTTACTCGCTCGGGGGGGACGCCCGGCAGTACTTC. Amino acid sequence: CASSYSLGGDARQYF.

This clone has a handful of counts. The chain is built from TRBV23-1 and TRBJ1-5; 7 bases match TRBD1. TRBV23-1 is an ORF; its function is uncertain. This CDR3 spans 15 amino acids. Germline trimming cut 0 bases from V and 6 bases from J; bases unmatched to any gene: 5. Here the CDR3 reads CASSQSTTGPQPQHF. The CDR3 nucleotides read TGCGCCAGCAGTCAATCGACGACAGGGCCTCAGCCCCAGCATTTT.